Below, 18 T cell receptor beta chains from the same sample are listed, as sequenced in a study of blood T cell repertoires in COVID-19. Libraries were prepared by immunoSEQ multiplex PCR; TCRdb keeps only in-frame clonotypes and omits some of them. The table shows roughly 200,000 clones, with 75% to 85% occurring only once. The sequenced material came from PBMCs or T cells enriched from blood (not recorded which). The receptors come from a man between 35 and 55 years old who had recovered from COVID-19.

The V call is TRBV19, the J call TRBJ2-4; 9 bases are a match to TRBD1. This CDR3 region has 15 residues. The junction had 4 bases not matched to a gene; V was cut back by 4 bases and J by 3 bases. The germline CDR1 and CDR2 sequences are LNHDA and SQIVND (reference sequence). CDR3 region: CASSRDREGKNIQYF. The CDR3 DNA sequence: TGTGCCAGTAGTAGGGACAGGGAGGGCAAAAACATTCAGTACTTC.

The chain employs TRBV15 and TRBJ1-6; possibly TRBD1 for D (5 bases). The CDR3 is 14 amino acids. Germline V CDR1 and CDR2: LNHNV, YYDKDF (reference sequence). Trimming removed 5 bases from V and 11 bases from J, with 16 bases in between. CDR3 sequence (DNA): TGTGCCACCAGCCACTATGGAGGGGAGCCACCCCTCCACTTT. Encoded protein: CATSHYGGEPPLHF.

The CDR3 spells CASSYVRTEAFF. In DNA, the CDR3 is TGTGCCAGCAGTTATGTCAGGACTGAAGCTTTCTTT. J is TRBJ1-1 and V is TRBV28; D ambiguous. The germline V gene encodes CDR1 MDHEN and CDR2 SYDVKM. Trimming cost V 4 bases and J 5 bases, with 8 bases left between them. This CDR3 contains 12 residues.

The chain has TRBV18 and TRBJ2-7; 7 bases align to TRBD2. V lost 3 bases and J lost 0; bases outside the gene matches: 2. The CDR3 has 14 residues. Germline V lookup: CDR1 KGHSH, CDR2 LQKENI. CDR3 DNA sequence: TGTGCCAGCTCACCCGGGACTAACTCCTACGAGCAGTACTTC. Its protein is CASSPGTNSYEQYF.

The chain employs TRBV4-2 and TRBJ2-1; D is perhaps TRBD1 (6 bases). CDR1 and CDR2 from the germline V gene are LGHNA and YNFKEQ. This CDR3 spans 15 amino acids. The ends were cut back, 1 base at V and 9 bases at J, with 16 bases in the middle. As DNA, the CDR3 is TGTGCCAGCAGCCAAGGATCAGGGGACGCGGTTGAGCAGTTCTTC. Amino acid sequence: CASSQGSGDAVEQFF.

CDR3 bases: TGTGCCAGTAGTATAGATCTTATTGTGGGGGGGCCGAACACCGGGGAGCTGTTTTTT. The encoded protein is CASSIDLIVGGPNTGELFF. This chain links TRBV19 with TRBJ2-2, with D perhaps TRBD2 (7 bases). The CDR3 covers 19 residues. Trimming pared 0 bases from V and 0 bases from J, leaving 17 bases between. Germline-derived CDR1 and CDR2 are LNHDA and SQIVND (reference sequence).

The CDR3 is CASSLRGGTDTQYF. CDR3 nucleotides: TGTGCCAGCAGCTTAAGGGGGGGCACAGATACGCAGTATTTT. This chain links TRBV7-3 with TRBJ2-3, with D perhaps TRBD2 (6 bases). This CDR3 has 14 residues. Trimming stripped 1 base from V and 1 base from J, with 6 bases between. Germline CDR1 and CDR2: SGHTA and FQGTGA.

The CDR3 is CARRPGTGMTGELFF. CDR3 in DNA: TGTGCCAGAAGGCCCGGGACAGGGATGACCGGGGAGCTGTTTTTT. The chain links TRBV5-3 to TRBJ2-2, with 9 bases matching TRBD1. TRBV5-3 is noted as an ORF with a role that remains uncertain. J was trimmed by 5 bases and V by 5 bases; bases with no gene match: 7. This CDR3 region has 15 residues.

The rearrangement uses TRBV5-1 and TRBJ2-7, with a tentative D call TRBD2 (5 bases). The ends were cut back, 4 bases at V and 7 bases at J, with 18 bases in the middle. The CDR3 contains 14 residues. Germline-derived CDR1 and CDR2 are SGHRS and YFSETQ. DNA of the CDR3: TGCGCCAGCAGCCCGGGATCCCGGAGGTATGAGCAGTACGTC. It codes for CASSPGSRRYEQYV.

The CDR3 sequence: CASSAGGLQETQYF. The DNA of the CDR3 is TGTGCCAGCAGCGCCGGGGGGTTACAAGAGACCCAGTACTTC. The chain uses TRBV9 and TRBJ2-5; 7 nucleotides align to TRBD2. Germline V gives CDR1 SGDLS, CDR2 YYNGEE. The CDR3 is 14 amino acids. J lost 2 bases, V lost 3 bases, and 4 bases had no gene match.

This clone was seen a handful of times. This sequence joins TRBV28 and TRBJ1-1; 7 positions match TRBD1. This CDR3 spans 16 amino acids. Germline CDR1 is MDHEN and CDR2 is SYDVKM. Trimming removed 3 bases from V and 7 bases from J; junction bases left unmatched: 14. The chain's CDR3 is CASSLTSDYRGREAFF. The CDR3 bases are TGTGCCAGCAGTTTGACGTCCGATTACAGGGGACGTGAAGCTTTCTTT.

The chain recombines TRBV4-2 with TRBJ2-3, with D perhaps TRBD2 (6 bases). Germline CDR1 and CDR2: LGHNA and YNFKEQ. There are 15 residues in the CDR3. Trimming pared 0 bases from V and 4 bases from J, leaving 11 bases between. CDR3 amino acids: CASSQDGTGPDTQYF. In DNA, the CDR3 is TGTGCCAGCAGCCAAGACGGGACTGGACCAGATACGCAGTATTTT.

The chain uses TRBV7-9 and TRBJ2-7; D not certain. The CDR3 loop spans 14 amino acids. Germline V gives CDR1 SEHNR, CDR2 FQNEAQ (reference sequence). Trimming cost V 1 base and J 0 bases, with 7 bases left between them. CDR3 DNA sequence: TGTGCCAGCAGCTTAGGCGCGAGCTCCTACGAGCAGTACTTC. It yields the protein CASSLGASSYEQYF.

This chain joins TRBV6-1 and TRBJ1-1, with D unclear. V lost 2 bases and J 1 base, leaving 8 bases between the germline ends. The CDR3 sequence is 14 residues long. Germline loops: CDR1 MNHNS, CDR2 SASEGT. CDR3 nucleotides: TGTGCCAGCAGTGAATATGGCAGGAACACTGAAGCTTTCTTT. Translated, it gives CASSEYGRNTEAFF.

The chain couples TRBV9 to TRBJ2-3; D possibly corresponds to TRBD1 (5 bases). The CDR3 is 15 residues long. CDR1 SGDLS and CDR2 YYNGEE come from the germline V gene. V lost 3 bases and J lost 1, with 12 bases in between. CDR3 loop: CASSARQWGTDTQYF. DNA of the CDR3: TGTGCCAGCAGCGCCCGACAGTGGGGCACAGATACGCAGTATTTT.

J is TRBJ2-5 and V is TRBV6-6; 10 nucleotides match TRBD1. The CDR3 covers 15 residues. Trimming cost V 5 bases and J 5 bases; bases outside gene matches: 8. From germline, CDR1 is MNHNY and CDR2 SVGAGI (reference sequence). This CDR3 is CASSRGTGVYETQYF. In DNA form, the CDR3 reads TGTGCCAGCAGTCGCGGGACAGGGGTCTATGAGACCCAGTACTTC.

The J gene is TRBJ2-3, the V gene TRBV20-1, with 9 bases aligning to TRBD1. This CDR3 is built from 15 residues. CDR1 DFQATT and CDR2 SNEGSKA come from the germline V gene (reference sequence). J gave up 5 bases and V 3 bases, and 9 bases lay outside the gene matches. The DNA of the CDR3 is TGCAGTGCTAGTTATGGGACAGGGTTTGTAGATACGCAGTATTTT. As protein: CSASYGTGFVDTQYF.

The CDR3 DNA sequence: TGTGCCAGCAGTGTTGGGGGGGTTCTTCAGCCCCAGCATTTT. Its protein product is CASSVGGVLQPQHF. The chain uses TRBV28 and TRBJ1-5; possible D gene TRBD1, 5 bases. Per germline, CDR1 MDHEN and CDR2 SYDVKM. Trimming stripped 5 bases from V and 6 bases from J, with 14 bases between. The CDR3 extends over 14 amino acids.